This T cell receptor beta chain was sequenced for a study of blood T cell repertoires in COVID-19. Study-level information: Sites in the United States, Italy and Spain provided acute and convalescent COVID-19 samples. The cDNA or gDNA used as material had been derived from T cells, B-cell-depleted T cells, or PBMCs.

The CDR3 runs 15 residues. V was clipped by 6 bases and J by 5 bases, with 17 bases between them. Germline CDR1 and CDR2: SNHLY and FYNNEI. In the original processing: Scientists estimated how many nucleated cells there were by amplifying reference gene primers. Some clones are missing from TCRdb's copy, which holds only in-frame ones; the method was immunoSEQ multiplex PCR. V, J and clone size derive from that table, while D and trimming were established from the DNA sequence. The sample lists roughly 130,000 clones; approximately 84% were seen once. This clone was recorded a few times. The rearrangement links TRBV2 to TRBJ1-3; the D gene is possibly TRBD1 (5 bases). Sequenced material: peripheral blood. The TCR originated in a woman aged 60 to 75 with acute or convalescent COVID-19. The CDR3 DNA follows: TGTGCCAGCAGCCTTGGACACCCGAGTAGAAACACCATATATTTT. Its translation is CASSLGHPSRNTIYF.